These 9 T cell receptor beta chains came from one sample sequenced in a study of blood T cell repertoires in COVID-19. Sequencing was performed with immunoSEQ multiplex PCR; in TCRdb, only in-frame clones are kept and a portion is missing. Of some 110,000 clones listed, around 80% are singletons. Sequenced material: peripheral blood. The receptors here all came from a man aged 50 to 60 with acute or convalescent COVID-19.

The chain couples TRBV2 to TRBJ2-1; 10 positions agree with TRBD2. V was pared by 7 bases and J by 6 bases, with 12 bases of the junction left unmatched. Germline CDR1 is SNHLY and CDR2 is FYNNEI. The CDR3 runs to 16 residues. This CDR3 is CASKSGRALKFNEQFF. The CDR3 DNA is TGTGCCAGCAAAAGCGGGAGGGCCTTGAAATTCAATGAGCAGTTCTTC. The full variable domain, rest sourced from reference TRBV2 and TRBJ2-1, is EPEVTQTPSHQVTQMGQEVILRCVPISNHLYFYWYRQILGQKVEFLVSFYNNEISEKSEIFDDQFSVERPDGSNFTLKIRSTKLEDSAMYFCASKSGRALKFNEQFFGPGTRLTVL.

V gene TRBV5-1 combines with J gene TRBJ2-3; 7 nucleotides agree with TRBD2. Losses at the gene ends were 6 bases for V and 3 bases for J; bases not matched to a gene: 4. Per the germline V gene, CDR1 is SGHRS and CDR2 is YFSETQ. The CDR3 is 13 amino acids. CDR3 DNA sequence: TGCGCCAGCAAGCCTAGCGGTACAGATACGCAGTATTTT. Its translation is CASKPSGTDTQYF.

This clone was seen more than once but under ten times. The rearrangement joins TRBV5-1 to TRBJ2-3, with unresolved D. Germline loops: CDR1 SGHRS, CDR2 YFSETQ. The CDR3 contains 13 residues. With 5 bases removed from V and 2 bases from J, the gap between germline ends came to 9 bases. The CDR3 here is CASRSTDTDTQYF. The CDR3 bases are TGCGCCAGCAGGTCAACAGACACAGATACGCAGTATTTT.

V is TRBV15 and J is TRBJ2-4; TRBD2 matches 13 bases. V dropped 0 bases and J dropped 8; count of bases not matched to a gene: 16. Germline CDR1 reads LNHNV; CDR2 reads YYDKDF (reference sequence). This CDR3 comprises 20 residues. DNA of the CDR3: TGTGCCACCAGCAGAGATGCGGCGGGACTAGCGGGATACCGGGGAGACATTCAGTACTTC. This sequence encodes CATSRDAAGLAGYRGDIQYF.

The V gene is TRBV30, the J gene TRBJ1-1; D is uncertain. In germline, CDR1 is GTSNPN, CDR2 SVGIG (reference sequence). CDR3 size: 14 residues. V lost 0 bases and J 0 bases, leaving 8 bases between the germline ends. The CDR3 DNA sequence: TGTGCCTGGAGTGTACCCGGGTTGAACACTGAAGCTTTCTTT. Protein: CAWSVPGLNTEAFF.

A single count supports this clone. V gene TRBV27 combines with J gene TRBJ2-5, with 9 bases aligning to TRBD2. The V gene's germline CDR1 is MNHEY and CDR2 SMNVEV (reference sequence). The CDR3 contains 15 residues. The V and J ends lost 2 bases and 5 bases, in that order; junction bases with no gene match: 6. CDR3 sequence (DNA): TGTGCCAGCAGTTTAACGGCTAGCGGGGCGGAGACCCAGTACTTC. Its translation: CASSLTASGAETQYF.

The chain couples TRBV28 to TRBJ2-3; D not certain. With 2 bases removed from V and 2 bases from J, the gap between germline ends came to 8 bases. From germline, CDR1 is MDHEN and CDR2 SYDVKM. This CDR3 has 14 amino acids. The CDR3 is CASSLTSTTDTQYF. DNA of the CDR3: TGTGCCAGCAGTTTAACTTCTACCACAGATACGCAGTATTTT.

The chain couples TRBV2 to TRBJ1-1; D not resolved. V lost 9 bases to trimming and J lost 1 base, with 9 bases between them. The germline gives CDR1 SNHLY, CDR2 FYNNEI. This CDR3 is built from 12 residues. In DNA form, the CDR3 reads TGTGCCAGTCACATGCCGAACACTGAAGCTTTCTTT. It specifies CASHMPNTEAFF.

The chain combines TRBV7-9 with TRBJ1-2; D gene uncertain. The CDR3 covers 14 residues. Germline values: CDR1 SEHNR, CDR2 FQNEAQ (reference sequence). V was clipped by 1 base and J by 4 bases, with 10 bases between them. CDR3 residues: CASSLGSFTYGYTF. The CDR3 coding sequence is TGTGCCAGCAGCTTAGGTAGTTTTACCTATGGCTACACCTTC.